Shown below are 9 T cell receptor beta chains from a single sample sequenced in a study of cytomegalovirus exposure and HLA in healthy donors. The study ran its PCR with 60 Vbeta and 13 Jbeta primers. Sequencing was performed with immunoSEQ multiplex PCR; in TCRdb, only in-frame clones are kept and a portion is missing. The sample carries 150,000 to 200,000 clones, just under 80% recorded once. Sample: PBMCs. These receptors came from a female donor in good health and CMV-seronegative.

The chain combines TRBV30 with TRBJ2-7; TRBD1 aligns across 9 bases. J lost 6 bases, V lost 3 bases, and 6 bases had no gene match. The CDR3 sequence is 13 residues long. Germline CDR1 GTSNPN, CDR2 SVGIG (reference sequence). The chain's CDR3 is CAWSLTGGSEQYF. In DNA, the CDR3 is TGTGCCTGGAGCTTAACAGGGGGCAGCGAGCAGTACTTC.

The chain carries TRBV9 and TRBJ2-1; 9 bases agree with TRBD2. The CDR3 loop spans 16 amino acids. The ends lost 4 bases at V and 0 bases at J; junction bases unmatched: 5. The germline CDR1 and CDR2 sequences are SGDLS and YYNGEE. CDR3 bases: TGTGCCAGCAGCCCTAGCGGGATGAGCTCCTACAATGAGCAGTTCTTC. As protein: CASSPSGMSSYNEQFF.

The gene calls are TRBV27 and TRBJ2-3; D may be TRBD2 (5 bases). V lost 4 bases and J lost 2, with 16 bases in between. The CDR3 runs to 16 residues. Looked up from germline, CDR1 is MNHEY and CDR2 is SMNVEV (reference sequence). CDR3 loop: CASSYGSAQYTDTQYF. DNA for the CDR3: TGTGCCAGCAGTTACGGTAGCGCCCAATACACAGATACGCAGTATTTT.

The V gene is TRBV5-1, the J gene TRBJ1-2; tentative D call: TRBD1 (6 bases). The germline gives CDR1 SGHRS, CDR2 YFSETQ. The CDR3 runs to 15 residues. Trimming cost V 0 bases and J 6 bases, with 15 bases left between them. Here the CDR3 DNA reads TGCGCCAGCAGCTTGGGCCCCACAGGGACCCATGGCTACACCTTC. Translated, it gives CASSLGPTGTHGYTF.

The chain has TRBV7-7 and TRBJ2-2; TRBD1 matches at 9 bases. CDR1 and CDR2 from the germline V gene are SSHAT and FNYEAQ (reference sequence). The CDR3 contains 13 residues. The CDR3 DNA reads TGTGCTAGTGGGACAGGGTGGTCCGGGGAGCTGTTTTTT. Protein: CASGTGWSGELFF.

The chain joins TRBV27 to TRBJ2-1, with D possibly being TRBD2 (5 bases). Trimming pared 3 bases from V and 6 bases from J, leaving 15 bases between. This CDR3 is 15 amino acids long. Germline loops: CDR1 MNHEY, CDR2 SMNVEV (reference sequence). Here the CDR3 DNA reads TGTGCCAGCAGTTTTTCAGCGGATCAGTCCAATGAGCAGTTCTTC. The encoded protein is CASSFSADQSNEQFF.

This sequence joins TRBV6-1 and TRBJ2-7; D is possibly TRBD2 (7 bases). Trimming stripped 6 bases from V and 6 bases from J, with 18 bases between. CDR1 is MNHNS and CDR2 is SASEGT in the germline V gene. There are 14 residues in the CDR3. The CDR3 region has the DNA TGTGCCAGCAGGGAGGGGGGGGCGTTGTTCGAGCAGTACTTC. It is translated as CASREGGALFEQYF.

A single count supports this clone. V gene TRBV15 combines with J gene TRBJ2-7, with a possible D match to TRBD1 (6 bases). The CDR3 is 14 amino acids. Germline lookup yields CDR1 LNHNV and CDR2 YYDKDF (reference sequence). Trimming pared 0 bases from V and 4 bases from J, leaving 10 bases between. The CDR3 nucleotides read TGTGCCACCAGCAGAGAACTAGGGGGATACGAGCAGTACTTC. Protein product: CATSRELGGYEQYF.

This clone was seen more than once but under ten times. This chain uses TRBV7-8 with TRBJ2-1; D might be TRBD1 (5 bases). The CDR3 contains 16 residues. The V end lost 4 bases, the J end lost 2 bases, and 15 bases lay between the germline ends. Germline CDR1 and CDR2: SGHVS and FQNEAQ. CDR3 bases: TGTGCCAGCAGCTCGCCAGGGCTCTTTCCCTACAATGAGCAGTTCTTC. Translating it yields CASSSPGLFPYNEQFF.